One TCR beta chain is described in this entry. This sample was included in a study of T cells in Graves' hyperthyroidism and ophthalmopathy. V was pared by 4 bases and J by 3 bases, with 20 bases between. Germline V gene sequence: CDR1 SGHRS, CDR2 YFSETQ. This CDR3 contains 16 residues. It was RNA transcripts that yielded the amplified TCR beta CDR3 regions. TCR CDR3 underwent first-round RT-PCR with the HTBI primer set. TCRdb re-called the multiplex PCR reads through MiXCR, storing one row per CDR3 protein. The table has about 570,000 distinct CDR3 sequences, 46% seen once; the top ten hold roughly 20%. For the diagnoses, clinical symptoms, serum thyroxine and TRAb, thyroid ultrasound and orbital computed tomography were used.

The source of this sequence is an adult woman with Graves' disease, either hyperthyroidism or ophthalmopathy (not recorded which). The sequencing input was peripheral blood or thyroid tissue (not recorded which). This sequence joins TRBV5-1 and TRBJ2-7; TRBD1 or TRBD2 may be the D gene (5 bases each). In nucleotides, the CDR3 is TGCGCCAGCAGCCCCGAAGGATGGGGGATCGTCTACGAGCAGTACTTC. This encodes CASSPEGWGIVYEQYF.